The 7 T cell receptor beta chains presented below share a single source sample, sequenced in a study of blood T cells in healthy people across ages. Using a J-beta primer mix together with a sample-barcoded 5' primer, a second PCR was run for about 6 to 12 cycles. TCRdb independently ran MiXCR on the 5' RACE reads; one entry per CDR3 protein. The profile shows roughly 800,000 distinct CDR3 sequences, approximately 25% of them singletons. These data were likewise used in another study, on T cells of mothers and their children.

The sequencing input was blood. These receptors all come from a boy aged 5 to 17 in good health.

The V gene is TRBV7-8, the J gene TRBJ2-2, with D possibly being TRBD2 (5 bases). The V gene's germline CDR1 is SGHVS and CDR2 FQNEAQ. V was clipped by 4 bases and J by 1 base, with 13 bases between them. The CDR3 spans 16 residues. The CDR3 reads CASSWWSAGNTGELFF. CDR3 bases: TGTGCCAGCAGCTGGTGGTCGGCGGGGAACACCGGGGAGCTGTTTTTT.

The chain couples TRBV12-3 or TRBV12-4 to TRBJ2-1; D remains unclear. The ends were cut back, 4 bases at V and 3 bases at J, with 13 bases in the middle. CDR3 length equals 15 residues. The CDR3 nucleotides read TGTGCCAGCAGTTCCCTTCGGGTGAACTACAATGAGCAGTTCTTC. This translates into CASSSLRVNYNEQFF.

This clonotype was picked up a small number of times. V is TRBV7-9 and J is TRBJ2-3; the match to TRBD2 covers 10 bases. This CDR3 comprises 15 residues. The V gene's germline CDR1 is SEHNR and CDR2 FQNEAQ (reference sequence). Trimming cost V 8 bases and J 2 bases; bases outside gene matches: 7. The CDR3 DNA follows: TGTGCCAGCCGTACTAGCGGGGCCCACACAGATACGCAGTATTTT. It codes for CASRTSGAHTDTQYF.

The rearrangement links TRBV7-9 to TRBJ2-2; D is perhaps TRBD1 (5 bases). The germline CDR1 and CDR2 sequences are SEHNR and FQNEAQ (reference sequence). The CDR3 length is 16 residues. V lost 2 bases and J 0 bases, leaving 10 bases between the germline ends. The CDR3 sequence is CASSLWSRANTGELFF. The CDR3 DNA reads as TGTGCCAGCAGCTTATGGAGCAGGGCGAACACCGGGGAGCTGTTTTTT.

This clonotype was counted a few times. The rearrangement uses TRBV12-3 or TRBV12-4 and TRBJ1-4, with D uncertain. This CDR3 region has 11 residues. The ends were cut back, 3 bases at V and 14 bases at J, with 10 bases in the middle. The CDR3 reads CASSLGLGLFF. CDR3 nucleotide sequence: TGTGCCAGCAGTTTGGGCCTGGGGCTGTTTTTT.

V usage is TRBV6-2 or TRBV6-3 and J usage is TRBJ2-2, with 15 bases aligning to TRBD2. Per the germline V gene, CDR1 is MNHEY and CDR2 is SVGEGT. With 6 bases clipped from V and 6 bases from J, the junction kept 5 bases outside the gene matches. The CDR3 is 16 residues long. Written as DNA, the CDR3 is TGTGCCAGCAGCTTCTGGACTAGCGGGGGGGCCGGGGAGCTGTTTTTT. Its protein product is CASSFWTSGGAGELFF.

This clonotype was counted only a few times. The chain carries TRBV28 and TRBJ2-5, with 11 bases aligning to TRBD2. The CDR3 totals 17 residues. V was clipped by 3 bases and J by 3 bases; unmatched bases: 9. CDR1 and CDR2 (germline): MDHEN, SYDVKM. In DNA form, the CDR3 reads TGTGCCAGCAGTTTGCCCTCTAGCGGGGGGAGGGAAGAGACCCAGTACTTC. This gives the protein CASSLPSSGGREETQYF.